A single sample gave rise to the 11 T cell receptor beta chains below, sequenced in a study of response to subunit inactivated influenza vaccine. TCRdb re-called the RT-PCR reads with MiXCR, one entry per CDR3 protein. The sample yields around 580,000 distinct CDR3 sequences, around 15% seen once. Here the sequenced sample was PBMCs from blood, taken about 12 days after vaccination. The receptors were gathered from a man aged 45 to 65 who received an inactivated influenza vaccine.

The CDR3 is CASSQGFASGNIQYF. The CDR3 nucleotides read TGCGCCAGCAGCCAAGGATTCGCTAGCGGAAACATTCAGTACTTC. The chain combines TRBV4-3 with TRBJ2-4, with 7 bases that match TRBD2. The CDR3 covers 15 residues. Germline CDR1 is LGHNA and CDR2 is YSLEER. Trimming took 1 base from V and 6 from J; bases not matched to a gene: 6.

This clonotype was seen at least ten times. This chain uses TRBV6-2 or TRBV6-3 with TRBJ2-1; D is uncertain. The CDR3 spans 20 residues. The V and J ends lost 5 bases and 4 bases respectively, with 30 bases between them. Germline V lookup: CDR1 MNHEY, CDR2 SVGEGT. The CDR3 DNA reads TGTGCCAGCAGTCTACGCCGTCGTATGGTGGTCGGCAGAATTTACAATGAGCAGTTCTTC. Translating it yields CASSLRRRMVVGRIYNEQFF.

This clonotype was detected only a few times. This sequence joins TRBV10-3 and TRBJ2-7, with D maybe TRBD2 (5 bases). The CDR3 contains 12 residues. Between the trimmed V and J ends, which lost 4 bases and 4 bases, there was a span of 8 bases. Germline CDR1 ENHRY, CDR2 SYGVKD. This CDR3 is CAISVEGYEQYF. The CDR3 nucleotides are TGTGCCATCAGTGTTGAGGGATACGAGCAGTACTTC.

The chain combines TRBV5-1 with TRBJ1-1, with 9 bases aligning to TRBD1. From germline, CDR1 is SGHRS and CDR2 YFSETQ. V shed 2 bases, J shed 2 bases, and the junction held 7 bases outside the gene matches. CDR3 length: 16 amino acids. The CDR3 here is CASSLSTGGSNTEAFF. The CDR3 DNA follows: TGCGCCAGCAGCTTATCAACAGGGGGCTCTAACACTGAAGCTTTCTTT.

This clonotype was found a few times. The chain combines TRBV7-9 with TRBJ2-3, with D uncertain. The V gene lost 0 bases and the J gene lost 14 bases, with 12 bases spanning the gap. Per germline, CDR1 SEHNR and CDR2 FQNEAQ (reference sequence). The length of the CDR3 is 12 residues. The CDR3 sequence is CASSLAQGPSYF. The CDR3 DNA sequence: TGTGCCAGCAGCTTAGCGCAAGGTCCTTCGTATTTT.

This clonotype was seen a few times. The rearrangement links TRBV7-9 to TRBJ2-7; D not resolved. The CDR3 length is 14 residues. The germline CDR1 and CDR2 sequences are SEHNR and FQNEAQ (reference sequence). V was clipped by 5 bases and J by 0 bases, with 11 bases between them. The CDR3 coding sequence is TGTGCCAGCAGCAATCTGCCGGGCTCCTACGAGCAGTACTTC. Protein: CASSNLPGSYEQYF.

In this sample, this clonotype turned up a few times. This chain uses TRBV28 with TRBJ2-1; 11 nucleotides align to TRBD1. Germline trimming cut 5 bases from V and 3 bases from J; bases unmatched to any gene: 15. The length of the CDR3 is 19 residues. Germline V gives CDR1 MDHEN, CDR2 SYDVKM. CDR3 sequence reads: CASSTPGQGGGEGYNEQFF. The CDR3 DNA reads TGTGCCAGCAGTACACCGGGACAGGGGGGTGGAGAGGGCTACAATGAGCAGTTCTTC. Full variable domain (outside the CDR3, taken from reference TRBV28 and TRBJ2-1): DVKVTQSSRYLVKRTGEKVFLECVQDMDHENMFWYRQDPGLGLRLIYFSYDVKMKEKGDIPEGYSVSREKKERFSLILESASTNQTSMYLCASSTPGQGGGEGYNEQFFGPGTRLTVL.

This clonotype was found a few times. This rearrangement joins TRBV5-1 to TRBJ1-4; D gene ambiguous. Looked up from germline, CDR1 is SGHRS and CDR2 is YFSETQ. The CDR3 extends over 14 amino acids. Trimming removed 0 bases at V and 8 bases at J, with 11 bases between. CDR3 nucleotide sequence: TGCGCCAGCAGCTTGGACCAACCGAGGGAAAAACTGTTTTTT. It encodes CASSLDQPREKLFF. Looking up the rest from reference TRBV5-1 and TRBJ1-4 gives the full variable domain: KAGVTQTPRYLIKTRGQQVTLSCSPISGHRSVSWYQQTPGQGLQFLFEYFSETQRNKGNFPGRFSGRQFSNSRSEMNVSTLELGDSALYLCASSLDQPREKLFFGSGTQLSVL.

This clonotype showed up many times. A read error may produce the germline difference seen at one junction end. The rearrangement uses TRBV5-1 and TRBJ2-7; D is ambiguous. The CDR3 contains 13 residues. The germline CDR1 and CDR2 sequences are SGHRS and YFSETQ. Written as DNA, the CDR3 is TGTGCCAGCAGCTTAGCTGCCGGCTACGAGCAGTACTTC. Residues: CASSLAAGYEQYF.

This clonotype showed up just a few times. In DNA, the CDR3 is TGTGCCAGCAGTTCTAGCTGGGGGACTAGCGGCACAGATACGCAGTATTTT. As protein: CASSSSWGTSGTDTQYF. This chain uses TRBV6-2 or TRBV6-3 with TRBJ2-3; 10 bases map to TRBD2. This CDR3 spans 17 amino acids. CDR1 is MNHEY and CDR2 is SVGEGT in the germline V gene. With 4 bases clipped from V and 1 base from J, the junction kept 8 bases outside the gene matches.

This clonotype was found a few times. The chain uses TRBV20-1 and TRBJ2-1; 8 nucleotides match TRBD2. V was clipped by 3 bases and J by 4 bases; unmatched bases: 5. The CDR3 totals 14 residues. CDR1 is DFQATT, CDR2 SNEGSKA, per germline (reference sequence). CDR3 DNA: TGCAGTGCTAGTATTAGCGGGGAGTACAATGAGCAGTTCTTC. It translates to CSASISGEYNEQFF.